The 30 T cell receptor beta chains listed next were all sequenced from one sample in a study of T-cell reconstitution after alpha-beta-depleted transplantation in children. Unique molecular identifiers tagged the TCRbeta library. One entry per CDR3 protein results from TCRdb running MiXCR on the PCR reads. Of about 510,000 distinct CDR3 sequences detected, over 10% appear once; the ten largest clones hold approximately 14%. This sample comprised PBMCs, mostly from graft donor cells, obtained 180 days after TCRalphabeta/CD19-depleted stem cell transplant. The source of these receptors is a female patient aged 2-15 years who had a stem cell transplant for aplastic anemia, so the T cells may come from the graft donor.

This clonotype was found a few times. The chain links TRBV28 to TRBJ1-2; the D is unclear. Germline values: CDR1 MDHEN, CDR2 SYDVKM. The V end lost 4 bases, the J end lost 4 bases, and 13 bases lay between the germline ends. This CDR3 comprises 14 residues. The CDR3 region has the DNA TGTGCCAGCAGTTCGCAACGGGGAGGCTATGGCTACACCTTC. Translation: CASSSQRGGYGYTF.

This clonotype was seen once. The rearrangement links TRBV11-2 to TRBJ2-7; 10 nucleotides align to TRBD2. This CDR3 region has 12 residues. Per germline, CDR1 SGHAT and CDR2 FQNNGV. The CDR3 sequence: CATRLAGAEQYF. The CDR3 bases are TGTGCGACCAGGCTAGCGGGAGCCGAGCAGTACTTC.

CDR3 sequence: CASTGPRDSTFGGETQYF. DNA for the CDR3: TGTGCCAGCACGGGCCCAAGGGACTCTACCTTTGGGGGGGAGACCCAGTACTTC. The rearrangement uses TRBV6-1 and TRBJ2-5, with D maybe TRBD2 (6 bases). The V end lost 7 bases, the J end lost 5 bases, and 29 bases lay between the germline ends. Per germline, CDR1 MNHNS and CDR2 SASEGT. This CDR3 spans 18 amino acids.

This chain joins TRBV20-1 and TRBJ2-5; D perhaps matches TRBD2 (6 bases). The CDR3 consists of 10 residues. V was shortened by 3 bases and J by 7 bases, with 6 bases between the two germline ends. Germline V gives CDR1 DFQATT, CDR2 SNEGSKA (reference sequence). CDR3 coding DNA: TGCAGTGCTAGCGGGGGGACCCAGTACTTC. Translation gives CSASGGTQYF.

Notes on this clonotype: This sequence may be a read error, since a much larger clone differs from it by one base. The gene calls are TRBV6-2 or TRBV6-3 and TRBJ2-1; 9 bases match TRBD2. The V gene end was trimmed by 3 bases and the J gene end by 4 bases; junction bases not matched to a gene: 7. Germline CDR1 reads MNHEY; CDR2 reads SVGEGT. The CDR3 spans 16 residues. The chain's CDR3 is CASSYGGRATYNEQFF. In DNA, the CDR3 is TGTGCCAGCAGTTATGGCGGGAGGGCCACATACAATGAGCAGTTCTTC.

Written as DNA, the CDR3 is TGTGCCAGCGGGGGGGGGACTGAAGCTTTCTTT. As protein: CASGGGTEAFF. This sequence joins TRBV27 and TRBJ1-1, with D maybe TRBD1 (5 bases). Trimming removed 8 bases from V and 5 bases from J, with 9 bases in between. The CDR3 spans 11 residues. Germline lookup yields CDR1 MNHEY and CDR2 SMNVEV (reference sequence).

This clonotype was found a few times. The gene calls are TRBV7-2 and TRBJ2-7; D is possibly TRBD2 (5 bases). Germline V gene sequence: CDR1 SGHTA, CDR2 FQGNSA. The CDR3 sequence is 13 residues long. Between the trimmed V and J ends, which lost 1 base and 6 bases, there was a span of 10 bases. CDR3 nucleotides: TGTGCCAGCAGCTTAGACCGGGATGGCGAGCAGTACGTC. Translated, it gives CASSLDRDGEQYV.

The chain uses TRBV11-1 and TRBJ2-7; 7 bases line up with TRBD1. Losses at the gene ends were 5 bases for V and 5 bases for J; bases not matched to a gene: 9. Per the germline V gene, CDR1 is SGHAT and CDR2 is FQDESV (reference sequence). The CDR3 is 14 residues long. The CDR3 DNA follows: TGTGCCAGCAGCACCCGGATAGGGGGCCACGAGCAGTACTTC. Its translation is CASSTRIGGHEQYF.

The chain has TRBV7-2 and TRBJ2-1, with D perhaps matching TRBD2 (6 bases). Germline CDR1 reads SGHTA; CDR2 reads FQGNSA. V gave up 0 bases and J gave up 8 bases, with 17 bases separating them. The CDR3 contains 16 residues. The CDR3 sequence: CASSLAAIAELYEQFF. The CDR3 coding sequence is TGTGCCAGCAGCTTAGCGGCGATAGCGGAGTTGTATGAGCAGTTCTTC.

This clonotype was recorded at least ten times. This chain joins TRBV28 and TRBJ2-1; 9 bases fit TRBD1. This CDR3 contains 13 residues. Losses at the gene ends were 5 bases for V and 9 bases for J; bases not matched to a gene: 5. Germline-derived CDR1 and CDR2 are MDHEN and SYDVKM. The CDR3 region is CASSIQGAPEQFF. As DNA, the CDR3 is TGTGCCAGCAGTATACAGGGGGCGCCTGAGCAGTTCTTC.

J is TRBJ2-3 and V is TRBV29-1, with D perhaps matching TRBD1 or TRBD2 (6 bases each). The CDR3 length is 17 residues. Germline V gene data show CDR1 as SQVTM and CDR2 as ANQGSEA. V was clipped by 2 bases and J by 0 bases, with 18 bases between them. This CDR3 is CSVEWGREPPSTDTQYF. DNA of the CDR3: TGCAGCGTTGAATGGGGGCGGGAACCCCCTAGCACAGATACGCAGTATTTT.

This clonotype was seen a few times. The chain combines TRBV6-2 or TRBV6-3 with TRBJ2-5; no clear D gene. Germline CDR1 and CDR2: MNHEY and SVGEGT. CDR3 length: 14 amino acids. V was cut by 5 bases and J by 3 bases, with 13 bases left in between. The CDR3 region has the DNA TGTGCCAGCAGTAGAGGTCTGAGCAAAGAGACCCAGTACTTC. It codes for CASSRGLSKETQYF.

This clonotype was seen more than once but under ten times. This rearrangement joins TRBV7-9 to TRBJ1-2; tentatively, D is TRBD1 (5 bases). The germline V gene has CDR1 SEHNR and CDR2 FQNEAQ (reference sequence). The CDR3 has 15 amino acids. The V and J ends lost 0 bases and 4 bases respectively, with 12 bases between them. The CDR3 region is CASSLAQGMLYGYTF. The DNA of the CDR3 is TGTGCCAGCAGCTTAGCCCAGGGCATGCTCTATGGCTACACCTTC. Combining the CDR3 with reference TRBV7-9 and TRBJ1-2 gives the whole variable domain DTGVSQNPRHKITKRGQNVTFRCDPISEHNRLYWYRQTLGQGPEFLTYFQNEAQLEKSRLLSDRFSAERPKGSFSTLEIQRTEQGDSAMYLCASSLAQGMLYGYTFGSGTRLTVV.

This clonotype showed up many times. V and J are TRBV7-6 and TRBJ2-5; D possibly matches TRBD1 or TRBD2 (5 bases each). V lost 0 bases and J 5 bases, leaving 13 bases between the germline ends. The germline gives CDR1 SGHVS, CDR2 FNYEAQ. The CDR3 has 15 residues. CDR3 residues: CASSLAARDLETQYF. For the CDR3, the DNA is TGTGCCAGCAGCTTAGCGGCCCGGGACCTGGAGACCCAGTACTTC.

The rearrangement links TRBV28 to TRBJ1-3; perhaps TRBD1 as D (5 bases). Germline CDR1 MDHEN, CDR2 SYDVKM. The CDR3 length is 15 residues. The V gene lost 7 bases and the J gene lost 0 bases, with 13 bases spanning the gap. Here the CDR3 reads CASINWGSSGNTIYF. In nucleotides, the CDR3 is TGTGCCAGCATCAATTGGGGGTCCTCTGGAAACACCATATATTTT. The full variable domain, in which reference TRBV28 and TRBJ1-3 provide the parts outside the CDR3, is DVKVTQSSRYLVKRTGEKVFLECVQDMDHENMFWYRQDPGLGLRLIYFSYDVKMKEKGDIPEGYSVSREKKERFSLILESASTNQTSMYLCASINWGSSGNTIYFGEGSWLTVV.

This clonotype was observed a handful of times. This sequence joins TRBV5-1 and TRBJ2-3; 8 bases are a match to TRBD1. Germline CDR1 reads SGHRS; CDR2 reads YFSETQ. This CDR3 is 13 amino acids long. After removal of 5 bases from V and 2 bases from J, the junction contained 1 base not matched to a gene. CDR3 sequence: CASRDRATDTQYF. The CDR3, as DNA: TGCGCCAGCAGGGACAGGGCCACAGATACGCAGTATTTT.

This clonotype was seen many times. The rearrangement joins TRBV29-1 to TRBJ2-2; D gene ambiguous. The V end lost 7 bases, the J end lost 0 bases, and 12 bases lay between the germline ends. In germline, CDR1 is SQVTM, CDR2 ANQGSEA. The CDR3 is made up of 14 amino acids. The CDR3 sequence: CSASRITNTGELFF. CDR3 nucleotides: TGCAGCGCCTCCAGGATTACGAACACCGGGGAGCTGTTTTTT.

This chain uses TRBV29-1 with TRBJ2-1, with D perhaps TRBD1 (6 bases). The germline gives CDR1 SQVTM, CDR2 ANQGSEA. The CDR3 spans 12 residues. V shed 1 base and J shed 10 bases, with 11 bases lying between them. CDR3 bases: TGCAGCGTTGAAGTATCGGACAGAGAGCAGTTCTTC. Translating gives CSVEVSDREQFF.

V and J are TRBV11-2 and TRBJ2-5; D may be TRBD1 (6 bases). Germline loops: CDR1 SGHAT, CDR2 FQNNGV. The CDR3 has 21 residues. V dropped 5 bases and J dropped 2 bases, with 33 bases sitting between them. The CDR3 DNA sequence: TGTGCCAGCAGCCGTCGTCGGAAATGGGGCAGGGTGTGGGGGCCACAAGAGACCCAGTACTTC. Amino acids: CASSRRRKWGRVWGPQETQYF.

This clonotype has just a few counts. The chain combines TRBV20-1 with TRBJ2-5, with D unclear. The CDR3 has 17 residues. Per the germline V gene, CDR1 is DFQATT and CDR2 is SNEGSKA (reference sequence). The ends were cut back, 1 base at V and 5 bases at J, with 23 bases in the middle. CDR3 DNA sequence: TGCAGTGCTAGAGTGCGCTCATCTCGAAGCTATCGGGAGACCCAGTACTTC. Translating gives CSARVRSSRSYRETQYF.

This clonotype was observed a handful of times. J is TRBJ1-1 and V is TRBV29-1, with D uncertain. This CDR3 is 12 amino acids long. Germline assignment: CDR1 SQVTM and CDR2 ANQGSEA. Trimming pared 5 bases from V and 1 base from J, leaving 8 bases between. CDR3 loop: CSVLKGNTEAFF. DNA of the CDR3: TGCAGCGTTCTGAAGGGGAACACTGAAGCTTTCTTT. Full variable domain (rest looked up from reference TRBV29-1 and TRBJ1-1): SAVISQKPSRDICQRGTSLTIQCQVDSQVTMMFWYRQQPGQSLTLIATANQGSEATYESGFVIDKFPISRPNLTFSTLTVSNMSPEDSSIYLCSVLKGNTEAFFGQGTRLTVV.

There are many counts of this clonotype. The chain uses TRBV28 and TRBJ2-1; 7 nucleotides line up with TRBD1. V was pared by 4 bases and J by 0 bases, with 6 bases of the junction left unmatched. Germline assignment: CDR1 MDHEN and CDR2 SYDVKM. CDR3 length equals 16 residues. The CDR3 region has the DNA TGTGCCAGCAGTTCCTTGGGACAGCCCTCCTACAATGAGCAGTTCTTC. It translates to CASSSLGQPSYNEQFF.

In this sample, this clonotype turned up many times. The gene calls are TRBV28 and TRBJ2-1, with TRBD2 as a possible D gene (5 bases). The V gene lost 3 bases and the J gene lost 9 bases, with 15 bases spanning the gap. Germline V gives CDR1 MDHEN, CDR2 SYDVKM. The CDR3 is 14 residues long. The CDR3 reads CASSLGGIGSEQFF. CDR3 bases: TGTGCCAGCAGTTTGGGCGGCATTGGGAGTGAGCAGTTCTTC.

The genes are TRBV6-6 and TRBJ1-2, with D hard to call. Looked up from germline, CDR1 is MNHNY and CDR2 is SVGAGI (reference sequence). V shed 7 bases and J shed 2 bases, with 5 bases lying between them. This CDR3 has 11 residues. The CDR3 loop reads CASKDNYGYTF. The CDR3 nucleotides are TGTGCCAGCAAAGACAACTATGGCTACACCTTC.

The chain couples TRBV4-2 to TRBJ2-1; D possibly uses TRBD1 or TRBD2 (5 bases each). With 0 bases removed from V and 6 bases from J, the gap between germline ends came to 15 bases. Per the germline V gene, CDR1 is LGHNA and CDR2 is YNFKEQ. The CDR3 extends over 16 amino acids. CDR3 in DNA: TGTGCCAGCAGCCAAGAGCCGGGGCTAGGTGGCAATGAGCAGTTCTTC. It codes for CASSQEPGLGGNEQFF.

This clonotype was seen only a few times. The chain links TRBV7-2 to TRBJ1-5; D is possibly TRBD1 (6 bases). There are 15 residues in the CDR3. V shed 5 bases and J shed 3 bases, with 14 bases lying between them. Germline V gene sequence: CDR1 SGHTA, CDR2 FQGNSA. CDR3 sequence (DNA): TGTGCCAGCAGCCCCCCGGGGGGCCACAATCAGCCCCAGCATTTT. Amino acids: CASSPPGGHNQPQHF.

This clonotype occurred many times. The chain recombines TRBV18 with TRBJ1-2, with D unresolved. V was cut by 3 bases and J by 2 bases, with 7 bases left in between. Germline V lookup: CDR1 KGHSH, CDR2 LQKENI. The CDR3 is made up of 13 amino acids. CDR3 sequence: CASSPGLNYGYTF. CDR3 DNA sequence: TGTGCCAGCTCACCGGGTCTGAACTATGGCTACACCTTC.

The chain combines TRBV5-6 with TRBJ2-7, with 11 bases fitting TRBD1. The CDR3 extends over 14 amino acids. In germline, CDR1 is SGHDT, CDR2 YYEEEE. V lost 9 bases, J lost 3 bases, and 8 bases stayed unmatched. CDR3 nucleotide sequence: TGTGCCACCGCGCCCGGGACAGGGGGCTACGAGCAGTACTTC. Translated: CATAPGTGGYEQYF.

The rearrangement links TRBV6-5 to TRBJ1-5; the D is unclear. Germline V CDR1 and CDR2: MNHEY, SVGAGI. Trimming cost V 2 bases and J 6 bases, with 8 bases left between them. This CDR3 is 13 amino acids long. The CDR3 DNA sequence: TGTGCCAGCAGTTACCGACTCGGTCAGCCCCAGCATTTT. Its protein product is CASSYRLGQPQHF.

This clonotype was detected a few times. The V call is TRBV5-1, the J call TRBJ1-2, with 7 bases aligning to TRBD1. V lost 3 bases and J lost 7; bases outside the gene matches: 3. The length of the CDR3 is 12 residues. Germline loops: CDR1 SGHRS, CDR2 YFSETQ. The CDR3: CASSSDRRGYTF. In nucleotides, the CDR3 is TGCGCCAGCAGCTCGGACAGGCGTGGCTACACCTTC.